This T cell receptor (beta chain) was sequenced for a study of cytomegalovirus exposure and HLA in healthy donors. V lost 5 bases, J lost 0 bases, and 4 bases stayed unmatched. This CDR3 has 15 residues. Germline V gene data show CDR1 as MNHNS and CDR2 as SASEGT. PCR was performed using 60 Vbeta and 13 Jbeta primers. Here immunoSEQ multiplex PCR was the method, and the copy in TCRdb shows in-frame clones only, minus some. Of 200,000 to 300,000 clones in the sample, roughly four fifths are singletons; the top ten hold about 8%. The V call is TRBV6-1, the J call TRBJ2-3; 8 bases fit TRBD2. Sequencing was done on a sample of PBMCs. The TCR sequence derives from a woman aged 60-75 years in good health and CMV-seropositive. The CDR3 here is CASSNSGASTDTQYF. In DNA, the CDR3 is TGTGCCAGCAGTAATAGCGGGGCTAGCACAGATACGCAGTATTTT.